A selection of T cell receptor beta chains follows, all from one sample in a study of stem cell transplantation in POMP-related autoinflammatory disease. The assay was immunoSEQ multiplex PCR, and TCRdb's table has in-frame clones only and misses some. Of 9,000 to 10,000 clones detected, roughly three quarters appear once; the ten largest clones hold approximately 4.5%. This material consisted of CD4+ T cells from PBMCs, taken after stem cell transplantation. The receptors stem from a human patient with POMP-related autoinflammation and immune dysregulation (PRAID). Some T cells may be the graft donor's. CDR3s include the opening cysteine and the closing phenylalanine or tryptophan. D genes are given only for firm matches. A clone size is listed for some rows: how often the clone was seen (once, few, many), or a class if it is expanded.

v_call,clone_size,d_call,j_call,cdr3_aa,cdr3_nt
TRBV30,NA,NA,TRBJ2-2,CAWRMSGQNTGELFF,TGTGCCTGGAGAATGTCAGGGCAAAACACCGGGGAGCTGTTTTTT
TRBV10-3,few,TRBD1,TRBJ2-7,CAIRGTGVEQYF,TGTGCCATCAGGGGGACAGGGGTTGAGCAGTACTTC
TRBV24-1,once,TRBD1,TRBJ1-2,CATSGGQGKSGGYTF,TGTGCCACCAGTGGGGGACAGGGGAAGAGTGGTGGCTACACCTTC
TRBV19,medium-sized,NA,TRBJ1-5,CASKDRNQPQHF,TGTGCCAGTAAGGATCGCAATCAGCCCCAGCATTTT
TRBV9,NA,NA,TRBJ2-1,CASSVVAASYNEQFF,TGTGCCAGCAGCGTAGTTGCGGCATCCTACAATGAGCAGTTCTTC
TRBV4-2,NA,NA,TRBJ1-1,CASNPIWGRKNEAFF,TGTGCCAGCAACCCCATATGGGGAAGGAAGAATGAAGCTTTCTTT
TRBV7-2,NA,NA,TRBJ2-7,CASSLESGVTSYEQYF,TGTGCCAGCAGCTTGGAATCAGGGGTCACCTCCTACGAGCAGTACTTC
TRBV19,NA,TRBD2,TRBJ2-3,CASSRTGTSGNADTQYF,TGTGCCAGTAGTAGGACCGGGACTAGCGGGAACGCAGATACGCAGTATTTT
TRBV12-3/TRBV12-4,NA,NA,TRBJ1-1,CASRETGREAFF,TGTGCCAGCAGAGAGACCGGGCGTGAAGCTTTCTTT
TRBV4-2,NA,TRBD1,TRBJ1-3,CASSQVTGLFSGNTIYF,TGTGCCAGCAGCCAAGTGACAGGGCTTTTCTCTGGAAACACCATATATTTT
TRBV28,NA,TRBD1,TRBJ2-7,CASSLSFGTGNYEQYF,TGTGCCAGCAGTTTATCTTTCGGGACAGGGAACTACGAGCAGTACTTC
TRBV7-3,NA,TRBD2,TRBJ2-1,CASSDSGTSNNEQFF,TGTGCCAGCAGCGATTCCGGGACTAGCAACAATGAGCAGTTCTTC
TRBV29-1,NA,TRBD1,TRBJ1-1,CSATGTGMNTEAFF,TGCAGCGCAACTGGGACAGGAATGAACACTGAAGCTTTCTTT
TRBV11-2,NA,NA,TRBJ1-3,CASSGGLGLTGNTIYF,TGTGCCAGCAGCGGCGGTTTAGGCCTCACTGGAAACACCATATATTTT
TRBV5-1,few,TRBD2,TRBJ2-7,CASSRGSLAASYEQYF,TGCGCCAGCAGCCGAGGGTCCCTAGCGGCAAGCTACGAGCAGTACTTC
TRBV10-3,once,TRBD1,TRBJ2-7,CAISTGQAYEQYF,TGTGCCATCAGCACGGGACAGGCCTACGAGCAGTACTTC
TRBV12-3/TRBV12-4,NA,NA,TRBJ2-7,CASSLVGTYEQYF,TGTGCCAGCAGTTTAGTGGGAACCTACGAGCAGTACTTC
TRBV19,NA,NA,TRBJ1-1,CASTSIGVTEAFF,TGTGCCAGTACCTCTATAGGCGTGACTGAAGCTTTCTTT
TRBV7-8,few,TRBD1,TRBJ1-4,CASSSWTGGSEKLFF,TGTGCCAGCAGCTCTTGGACAGGGGGAAGTGAAAAACTGTTTTTT
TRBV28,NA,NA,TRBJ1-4,CASSPAWRENEKLFF,TGTGCCAGCAGTCCGGCTTGGCGAGAAAATGAAAAACTGTTTTTT
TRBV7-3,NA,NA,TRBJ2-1,CASSLNRRDYNEQFF,TGTGCCAGCAGCTTAAATCGGCGGGACTACAATGAGCAGTTCTTC
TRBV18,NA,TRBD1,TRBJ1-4,CASSLGPGTANEKLFF,TGTGCCAGCTCACTTGGCCCCGGGACAGCTAATGAAAAACTGTTTTTT
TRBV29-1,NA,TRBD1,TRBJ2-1,CSTDRGYNEQFF,TGCAGCACGGACAGGGGTTACAATGAGCAGTTCTTC
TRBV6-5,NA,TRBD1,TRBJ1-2,CASSYSRQGYGYTF,TGTGCCAGCAGTTACTCGAGACAGGGGTATGGCTACACCTTC
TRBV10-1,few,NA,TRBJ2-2,CASSAGGELFF,TGCGCCAGCAGTGCGGGCGGGGAGCTGTTTTTT
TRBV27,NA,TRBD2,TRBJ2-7,CASSLRTSGSLASSYEQYF,TGTGCCAGCAGCCTCAGGACTAGCGGGAGTTTGGCGAGCTCCTACGAGCAGTACTTC
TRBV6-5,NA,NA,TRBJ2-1,CASSPRGLGDNEQFF,TGTGCCAGCAGTCCCCGGGGGTTGGGCGACAATGAGCAGTTCTTC
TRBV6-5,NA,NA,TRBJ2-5,CASRSRGTQYF,TGTGCCAGCAGGTCCCGGGGGACCCAGTACTTC
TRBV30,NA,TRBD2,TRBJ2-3,CAWSTGTSGRSISTDTQYF,TGTGCCTGGAGTACCGGGACTAGCGGGAGGTCCATCAGCACAGATACGCAGTATTTT
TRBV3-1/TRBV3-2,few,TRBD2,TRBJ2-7,CASSQEMRESPSEQYF,TGTGCCAGCAGCCAAGAAATGCGGGAGAGTCCCTCCGAGCAGTACTTC
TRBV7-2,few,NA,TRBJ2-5,CASSFLRNQETQYF,TGTGCCAGCAGCTTCCTCAGGAATCAAGAGACCCAGTACTTC